The clone carrying this T cell receptor (beta chain) was counted ten times or more. Antigen: not known. The data belong to a study of identical twins. Findings and caveats of the study: Abundant beta clonotypes from cord blood bore fewer insertions; memory repertoires lacked this pattern.

The V and J ends lost 6 bases and 4 bases, in that order; junction bases with no gene match: 3. The CDR3 totals 13 residues. Per the germline V gene, CDR1 is ENHRY and CDR2 is SYGVKD. cDNA molecules carried unique molecular identifiers, and template switching added a universal primer site. TCRdb reanalysed the 5' RACE reads using MiXCR and keeps one entry per CDR3 protein. In the table there are about 660,000 distinct CDR3 sequences, around 8.3% of which are singletons. Separately, the same data were catalogued under a study of yellow fever vaccine responses in identical twins. From that second work: In identical twins, vaccine T cell responses appeared partly shared and partly individual.

Material: PBMCs. This clonotype was sampled from a woman under 30 in good health. The rearrangement joins TRBV10-3 to TRBJ2-7, with 10 bases aligning to TRBD1. In DNA form, the CDR3 reads TGTGCCATCAGAGGGACAGGGGAATACGAGCAGTACTTC. Translating it yields CAIRGTGEYEQYF.